The source of this TCR beta chain is a study of T cell responses to AZD1222 COVID-19 vaccine. A word on this clone: Its matching antigen is unknown.

Points from the study as a whole: White British people made up most donors, females outnumbered males, and clonal diversity was possibly underestimated. Spike regions recognized by vaccine-associated CD4 TCRs spanned the protein, led by 160-218 and 743-854. Only after the peak T cell response were repertoires sampled. Elevations in Spike-specific TCR breadth and depth followed administration of two AZD1222 doses.

The repertoire was sequenced with immunoSEQ multiplex PCR; TCRdb's copy has only in-frame clones and lacks some. The sample contains roughly 93,000 clones, about nine tenths of which appear only once. Sequencing used peripheral blood, obtained on day 0 of AZD1222 vaccination. This clonotype was sampled from an adult in good health.

The CDR3 DNA is TGTGCCAGCAGTCTGTCCTTATCGGGCGGGGAGCTGTTTTTT. It yields the protein CASSLSLSGGELFF. This chain connects TRBV6-5 to TRBJ2-2; D not resolved. V lost 5 bases and J 7 bases, leaving 14 bases between the germline ends. The CDR3 totals 14 residues. Germline CDR1 is MNHEY and CDR2 is SVGAGI.